The 18 T cell receptor beta chains given below trace back to one sample, sequenced in a study of blood T cell repertoires in COVID-19. Produced via immunoSEQ multiplex PCR; TCRdb's table is partial and in-frame only. The data contain 150,000 to 200,000 clones, more than 80% of them singletons. Sequencing used peripheral blood. These receptors came from a woman in her fifties or sixties with COVID-19, enrolled during active disease.

The genes are TRBV5-1 and TRBJ1-1, with 9 bases lining up with TRBD1. The germline V gene encodes CDR1 SGHRS and CDR2 YFSETQ. This CDR3 region has 15 residues. With V trimmed by 5 bases and J by 5 bases, 10 bases remained unmatched. DNA for the CDR3: TGCGCCAGCAGAACCACAGGGGGCGAGGGGACTGAAGCTTTCTTT. Translation gives CASRTTGGEGTEAFF.

The chain has TRBV6-5 and TRBJ2-7; 10 nucleotides match TRBD1. The CDR3 spans 16 residues. V was pared by 2 bases and J by 7 bases, with 11 bases of the junction left unmatched. Germline loops: CDR1 MNHEY, CDR2 SVGAGI. CDR3 loop: CASSYPRTGGVGEQYF. The CDR3 coding sequence is TGTGCCAGCAGTTACCCGAGGACAGGGGGTGTCGGAGAGCAGTACTTC.

This clone appeared a single time. The rearrangement joins TRBV6-5 to TRBJ2-5; possibly TRBD2 for D (5 bases). V lost 0 bases and J 1 base, leaving 9 bases between the germline ends. Germline CDR1 MNHEY, CDR2 SVGAGI. CDR3 length: 15 amino acids. CDR3 DNA sequence: TGTGCCAGCAGTTACTCTACGGGGAGCCAAGAGACCCAGTACTTC. It is translated as CASSYSTGSQETQYF.

This chain joins TRBV6-5 and TRBJ1-1, with D unresolved. The CDR3 is 11 amino acids. V was shortened by 6 bases and J by 8 bases, with 10 bases between the two germline ends. Germline loops: CDR1 MNHEY, CDR2 SVGAGI. The CDR3 reads CASSSRREAFF. In nucleotides, the CDR3 is TGTGCCAGCAGCTCACGGAGAGAAGCTTTCTTT.

The CDR3 here is CASSIDSPSYNEQFF. DNA for the CDR3: TGCGCCAGCAGCATAGACTCCCCCTCCTACAATGAGCAGTTCTTC. The chain employs TRBV4-3 and TRBJ2-1; D is uncertain. CDR1 and CDR2 (germline): LGHNA, YSLEER. There are 15 residues in the CDR3. V dropped 5 bases and J dropped 0 bases, with 11 bases sitting between them.

This rearrangement joins TRBV5-1 to TRBJ1-1; D might be TRBD1 (6 bases). Germline CDR1 SGHRS, CDR2 YFSETQ. V was shortened by 4 bases and J by 1 base, with 11 bases between the two germline ends. The CDR3 is 14 residues long. The CDR3 sequence is CASSETGQNTEAFF. The CDR3 nucleotides read TGCGCCAGCAGCGAGACAGGACAGAACACTGAAGCTTTCTTT.

This sequence joins TRBV15 and TRBJ1-1; tentatively, D is TRBD1 (6 bases). The germline gives CDR1 LNHNV, CDR2 YYDKDF (reference sequence). Between the trimmed V and J ends, which lost 0 bases and 0 bases, there was a span of 17 bases. The CDR3 spans 18 residues. The chain's CDR3 is CATSRDRGMSGVNTEAFF. The CDR3 DNA follows: TGTGCCACCAGCAGAGATAGGGGGATGAGTGGAGTGAACACTGAAGCTTTCTTT.

The chain carries TRBV6-5 and TRBJ1-3; 7 positions agree with TRBD1. The CDR3 is 16 amino acids. J lost 0 bases, V lost 2 bases, and 4 bases had no gene match. The germline V gene encodes CDR1 MNHEY and CDR2 SVGAGI. CDR3 in amino acids: CASSYTRQGSGNTIYF. The CDR3 DNA sequence: TGTGCCAGCAGTTACACCCGACAGGGCTCTGGAAACACCATATATTTT.

V and J are TRBV6-6 and TRBJ2-7, with D perhaps matching TRBD1 (5 bases). Trimming shortened V by 3 bases and J by 0 bases, and 9 bases separated the two germline ends. CDR1 and CDR2 (germline): MNHNY, SVGAGI (reference sequence). This CDR3 is 14 amino acids long. The CDR3 nucleotides are TGTGCCAGCAGTTATTCGGACACCTCCTACGAGCAGTACTTC. Amino acids: CASSYSDTSYEQYF.

The chain is built from TRBV6-1 and TRBJ1-3; D call uncertain. Germline V lookup: CDR1 MNHNS, CDR2 SASEGT. V shed 2 bases and J shed 4 bases, with 6 bases lying between them. This CDR3 is 13 amino acids long. The CDR3 DNA is TGTGCCAGCAGTGAATGGGCCGGAAACACCATATATTTT. This codes for CASSEWAGNTIYF.

This chain links TRBV18 with TRBJ2-7; D is unresolved. CDR3 length: 12 residues. CDR1 and CDR2 from the germline V gene are KGHSH and LQKENI. V was cut by 1 base and J by 2 bases, with 3 bases left in between. The CDR3 sequence: CASSPRAYEQYF. DNA of the CDR3: TGTGCCAGCTCACCACGCGCCTACGAGCAGTACTTC. Full variable domain (outside the CDR3, taken from reference TRBV18 and TRBJ2-7): NAGVMQNPRHLVRRRGQEARLRCSPMKGHSHVYWYRQLPEEGLKFMVYLQKENIIDESGMPKERFSAEFPKEGPSILRIQQVVRGDSAAYFCASSPRAYEQYFGPGTRLTVT.

The chain employs TRBV7-3 and TRBJ1-3; 8 bases fit TRBD1. The J segment lost 4 bases and the V segment lost 4 bases, leaving 3 bases of the junction unmatched. This CDR3 is built from 14 residues. Germline lookup yields CDR1 SGHTA and CDR2 FQGTGA. Here the CDR3 reads CASSSGTGGNTIYF. CDR3 DNA: TGTGCCAGCAGCTCTGGGACAGGAGGAAACACCATATATTTT. The whole variable domain, remainder taken from reference TRBV7-3 and TRBJ1-3, is GAGVSQTPSNKVTEKGKYVELRCDPISGHTALYWYRQSLGQGPEFLIYFQGTGAADDSGLPNDRFFAVRPEGSVSTLKIQRTERGDSAVYLCASSSGTGGNTIYFGEGSWLTVV.

This sequence joins TRBV18 and TRBJ2-7; TRBD1 might be the D (5 bases). This CDR3 is 13 amino acids long. The germline V and J ends were trimmed by 3 bases and 4 bases, with 10 bases remaining between them. The germline CDR1 and CDR2 sequences are KGHSH and LQKENI. CDR3 residues: CASSPSPGYEQYF. The CDR3 DNA is TGTGCCAGCTCACCCTCGCCAGGGTACGAGCAGTACTTC.

The J gene is TRBJ2-4, the V gene TRBV7-9, with D possibly being TRBD2 (6 bases). The germline CDR1 and CDR2 sequences are SEHNR and FQNEAQ (reference sequence). This CDR3 spans 14 amino acids. V lost 0 bases, J lost 4 bases, and 7 bases lay in between. The CDR3 here is CASSLAGGKNIQYF. The DNA of the CDR3 is TGTGCCAGCAGCTTAGCCGGGGGAAAAAACATTCAGTACTTC.

This chain links TRBV19 with TRBJ2-3; the match to TRBD2 covers 11 bases. In germline, CDR1 is LNHDA, CDR2 SQIVND (reference sequence). V shed 3 bases, J shed 2 bases, and the junction held 4 bases outside the gene matches. The CDR3 length is 16 residues. The CDR3 sequence: CASSIRLAGTTDTQYF. The CDR3 nucleotides read TGTGCCAGTAGTATCCGACTAGCGGGGACCACAGATACGCAGTATTTT.

This clone has just one count. The V gene is TRBV4-1, the J gene TRBJ1-3, with unresolved D. Germline loops: CDR1 MGHRA, CDR2 YSYEKL. CDR3 length: 13 amino acids. V dropped 0 bases and J dropped 3 bases, with 3 bases sitting between them. The CDR3 DNA reads TGCGCCAGCAGCCAAGATAGTGGAAACACCATATATTTT. It encodes CASSQDSGNTIYF.

This sequence joins TRBV9 and TRBJ1-6; D is uncertain. V was cut by 1 base and J by 6 bases, with 8 bases left in between. The CDR3 runs to 14 residues. Looked up from germline, CDR1 is SGDLS and CDR2 is YYNGEE. The CDR3 bases are TGTGCCAGCAGCGTATCAGGCCCTAATTCACCCCTCCACTTT. It codes for CASSVSGPNSPLHF.

The chain uses TRBV19 and TRBJ2-3; 8 bases match TRBD1. The J segment lost 1 base and the V segment lost 4 bases, leaving 7 bases of the junction unmatched. The V gene's germline CDR1 is LNHDA and CDR2 SQIVND (reference sequence). CDR3 length equals 16 residues. CDR3 protein: CASSSRTGWGTDTQYF. For the CDR3, the DNA is TGTGCCAGTAGTAGTCGGACAGGGTGGGGCACAGATACGCAGTATTTT.